This T cell receptor (beta chain) was sequenced for a study of T cell clones after liver transplantation. The wider study: Patients counted as tolerant after at least one year off all immunosuppression, enzymes not exceeding twice normal.

Clones were sequenced by immunoSEQ multiplex PCR, and TCRdb holds only the in-frame ones, with some missing. This sample has some 59,000 clones, with 60% to 80% found just once. This sequence was found in a human donor who received a liver transplant. Sequences were derived from CD4+ T cells from blood, sampled before liver transplant.

The CDR3 loop is CASSTSMNTEAFF. The CDR3, as DNA: TGTGCCAGCAGCACTTCAATGAACACTGAAGCTTTCTTT. The chain joins TRBV7-8 to TRBJ1-1; D gene ambiguous. This CDR3 comprises 13 residues. CDR1 SGHVS and CDR2 FQNEAQ come from the germline V gene. Trimming shortened V by 5 bases and J by 0 bases, and 7 bases separated the two germline ends.